The present T cell receptor beta chain was sequenced within a study of early stage breast cancer tumors (dated by TCRdb to about 2017). With regard to the full study: Of the 16 invasive breast tumors, roughly eleven were found to be estrogen receptor-positive, progesterone receptor-positive and HER2-negative. About 65% of the 12 ER+/PR+/HER2- tumors were invasive ductal carcinomas, while the other four were invasive lobular carcinomas. The average read coverage per sample was about 10-fold. Across all samples, roughly 2,800,000 templates representing roughly 1 million unique clonotypes were detected. Overall study results and their limits: Sequencing bulk genomic DNA from unsorted cells could not capture chain pairing or functional markers like CD4, CD8 and FOXP3. Enriched TCRB sequences shared across patients were found to be mostly commonly generated sequences that were unlikely to play an important role in the tumor microenvironment. Compared with adjacent normal breast tissue, tumors had higher clonality and 2 to 3-fold greater T cell density. The small cohort size prevented analysis by tumor subtype. Repertoires from blood resembled normal breast more closely than tumor, and using blood as a reference for each tissue separated tumor from normal in 14 of 16 patients.

Dicing about 19-50 mg of tumor tissue typically produced more than 2.5 ug of DNA. The study profiled bulk TCR beta-chain repertoires in matched peripheral blood, tumor and adjacent normal breast tissue taken from over 15 patients with early-stage breast cancer. After resection, visually identified tumor tissue was excised and placed in prechilled RNAlater. Using a TissueLyser II, about 18-55 mg of tumor tissue was diced and homogenized in RLTplus buffer with beta-mercaptoethanol and antifoaming agent. The Qiagen AllPrep DNA/RNA Mini kit was used for genomic DNA extraction. Notes on this clone: No cognate antigen has been identified for it. Within one base of it there is no much larger clone, and no base qualities were kept.

Two independent genomic DNA replicates were amplified for each sample, with around 0.5 ug used for blood and around 1.5 ug for tumor or normal breast. TCRB sequencing of genomic DNA was carried out with the ImmunoSeq Intro kit according to the manufacturer's instructions. The multiplex PCR ran for about 31 cycles using proprietary primers and spike-in control sequences for absolute quantification. Single-end 150-bp reads were used to sequence an 87-bp fragment spanning the CDR3 and the flanking V and J genes. Seven samples, each with two replicates, were multiplexed per lane of an Illumina MiSeq using version 3.0 chemistry. Regarding the original processing steps: Raw data were processed with the vendor's proprietary pipeline, and both replicates were merged into a single result per sample. Clonotypes were defined as productive rearrangements sharing the V-gene family, CDR3 amino acid sequence and J-gene segment. Clonality was computed as 1 minus the normalized Shannon entropy (Pielou evenness) of TCRB abundances. To estimate T cell density, the total number of templates was divided by the input cell count, which was inferred from how much DNA went in. Total repertoire diversity and clonality were estimated with Recon using default parameters. Clonotypes with over 0.1% abundance in tumor and at least 32-fold higher abundance in tumor than in normal breast were defined as tumor-enriched. Here the immuneACCESS table is served through TCRdb, limited to in-frame sequences with V and J called. Missing clones are a known gap in these copies; in checked studies unresolved V genes cover under half, and the rest lacks a known reason. That table furnishes V, J and clone size, whereas the DNA furnished D and trimming. Across this sample there are about 24,000 clones, with roughly two thirds seen only once. The biggest ten clones account for 9.5% to 10% of the sample.

This TCR was recovered from a person between 60 and 69 years old with breast cancer. Input material: breast tumor tissue.

The DNA sequence follows: TGTGCCAGCACCTGGACTAGCGGGAGCTTGGGCGATGAGCAGTTCTTC. The encoded protein is CASTWTSGSLGDEQFF. The sequence joins TRBV7-8 to TRBJ2-1; TRBD2 fits 13 bases in the junction. At the junction V is shortened by 7 bases and J by 8 bases; bases outside the gene matches: 11. Measured from the cysteine to the phenylalanine, the CDR3 is 16 residues long. Solely the CDR3 DNA is kept, with 48 bases framed from the first base. The CDR1 and CDR2 encoded by the germline V gene are SGHVS and FQNEAQ.